This T cell receptor (beta chain) was sequenced for a study of blood T cell repertoires in COVID-19. The overall study: The United States, Italy and Spain provided the acute and convalescent COVID-19 samples. PBMCs, B-cell-depleted T cells, or T cells provided the cDNA or gDNA that made up the material.

The CDR3 runs 18 residues. CDR1 and CDR2 (germline): SGHRS, YFSETQ. The trim removed 5 bases at V and 5 bases at J, leaving 14 bases unmatched. Method: immunoSEQ multiplex PCR; TCRdb's copy keeps in-frame clones and lacks some. Counted here are about 130,000 clones, more than 80% occurring once; the ten biggest clones make up 3.2%. The V gene is TRBV5-1, the J gene TRBJ2-2; 11 bases align to TRBD2. Material: peripheral blood. The sequence came from a woman older than 75 with COVID-19, enrolled during active disease. In DNA form, the CDR3 reads TGCGCCAGCAGGGCATCAACTAGCGGGAGATTGGTAACCGGGGAGCTGTTTTTT. Protein product: CASRASTSGRLVTGELFF. Combining the CDR3 with reference TRBV5-1 and TRBJ2-2 gives the whole variable domain KAGVTQTPRYLIKTRGQQVTLSCSPISGHRSVSWYQQTPGQGLQFLFEYFSETQRNKGNFPGRFSGRQFSNSRSEMNVSTLELGDSALYLCASRASTSGRLVTGELFFGEGSRLTVL.